This T cell receptor (beta chain) was sequenced during a study of CD8 T cells in Susac syndrome. An amount of RNA that ranged from roughly 0.45 to 1 ug was reverse transcribed with random hexamers. With immunoSEQ multiplex PCR, TCR beta CDR3 was amplified across 54 Vbeta and 13 Jbeta. TCRdb called the immunoSEQ multiplex PCR reads again in MiXCR, with one record for every CDR3 protein. The table records 210,000 or so distinct CDR3 sequences, 92% of them present only once. From blood CD8+ and CD4+ T cells, TCR beta sequences were generated. CDR1 is SGHTA and CDR2 is FQGTGA in the germline V gene. V shed 4 bases and J shed 1 base, with 16 bases lying between them. CDR3 length: 16 amino acids.

This clonotype was obtained from a human donor with multiple sclerosis. The chain employs TRBV7-3 and TRBJ2-5; TRBD1 is a possible D gene (5 bases). The sequenced material came from CD8+ T cells from PBMCs. The CDR3 DNA sequence: TGTGCCAGCAGCTCAAGGGGCCCTCAACTCCAAGAGACCCAGTACTTC. Amino acid sequence: CASSSRGPQLQETQYF.